This TCR beta chain was retrieved from a study of T cells in Graves' hyperthyroidism and ophthalmopathy. The study, taken as a whole, reports: Ophthalmopathy got predicted by the model a median roughly 6.1 months before its onset.

This clonotype was observed at least ten times. Antigen: not known. Germline V gene sequence: CDR1 DFQATT, CDR2 SNEGSKA (reference sequence). V lost 0 bases and J lost 5, with 10 bases in between. The CDR3 runs 13 residues. Each ophthalmopathy patient scored at least 3 on the Clinical Activity Score and at least 4 on NOSPECS grade, with duration under 3 months. Diagnosis rested on symptoms, serum thyroxine and TRAb, thyroid ultrasound, and orbital computed tomography. The authors took PBMCs from roughly 9.7 ml fresh peripheral blood. Amplified regions were TCR beta CDR3 sequences from RNA transcripts. HTBI primers were employed in a first-round RT-PCR of the TCR CDR3. Using its own MiXCR run on the multiplex PCR reads, TCRdb lists one record per CDR3 protein. In the table there are about 380,000 distinct CDR3 sequences, roughly 15% of which are singletons.

Sequencing was done on a sample of blood. V gene TRBV20-1 combines with J gene TRBJ2-5; D uncertain. The source of this sequence is a woman in her 30s with Graves' ophthalmopathy. CDR3 nucleotide sequence: TGCAGTGCTAGAGATGTGGCGGCGGAGACCCAGTACTTC. This sequence encodes CSARDVAAETQYF.